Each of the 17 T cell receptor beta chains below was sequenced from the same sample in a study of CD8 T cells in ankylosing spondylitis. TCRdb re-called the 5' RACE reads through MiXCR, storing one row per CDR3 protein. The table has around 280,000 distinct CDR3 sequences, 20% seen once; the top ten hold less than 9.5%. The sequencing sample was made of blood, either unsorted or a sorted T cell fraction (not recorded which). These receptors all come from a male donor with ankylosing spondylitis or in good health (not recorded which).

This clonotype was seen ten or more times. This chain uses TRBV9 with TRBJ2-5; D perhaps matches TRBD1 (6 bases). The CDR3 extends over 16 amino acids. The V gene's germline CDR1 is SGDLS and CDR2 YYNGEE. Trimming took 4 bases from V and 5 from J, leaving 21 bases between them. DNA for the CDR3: TGTGCCAGCAGCCCCACGGAGAGGGGGATGGTGGAGACCCAGTACTTC. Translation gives CASSPTERGMVETQYF. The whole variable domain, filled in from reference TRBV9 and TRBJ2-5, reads DSGVTQTPKHLITATGQRVTLRCSPRSGDLSVYWYQQSLDQGLQFLIQYYNGEERAKGNILERFSAQQFPDLHSELNLSSLELGDSALYFCASSPTERGMVETQYFGPGTRLLVL.

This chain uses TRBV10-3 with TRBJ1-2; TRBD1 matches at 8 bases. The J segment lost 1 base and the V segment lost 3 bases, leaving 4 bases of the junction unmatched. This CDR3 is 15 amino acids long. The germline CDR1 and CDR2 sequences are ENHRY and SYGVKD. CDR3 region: CAISDRQGFNYGYTF. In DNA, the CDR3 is TGTGCCATCAGTGACCGACAGGGGTTTAACTATGGCTACACCTTC.

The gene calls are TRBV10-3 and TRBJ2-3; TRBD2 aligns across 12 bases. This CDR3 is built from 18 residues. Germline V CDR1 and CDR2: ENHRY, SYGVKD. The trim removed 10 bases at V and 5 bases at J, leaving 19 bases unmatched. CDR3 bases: TGTGCCACAACCCCGGCGACTAGCGGGAGTATTGGCCAAGATACGCAGTATTTT. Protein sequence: CATTPATSGSIGQDTQYF.

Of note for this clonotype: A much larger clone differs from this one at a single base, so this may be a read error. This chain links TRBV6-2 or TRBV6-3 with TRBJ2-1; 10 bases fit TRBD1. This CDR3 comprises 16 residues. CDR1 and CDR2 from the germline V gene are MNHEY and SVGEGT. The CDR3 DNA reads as TGTACCAGCAGTTCCCCGGGACAGGGGACCTACAATGAGCAGTTCTTC. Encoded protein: CTSSSPGQGTYNEQFF.

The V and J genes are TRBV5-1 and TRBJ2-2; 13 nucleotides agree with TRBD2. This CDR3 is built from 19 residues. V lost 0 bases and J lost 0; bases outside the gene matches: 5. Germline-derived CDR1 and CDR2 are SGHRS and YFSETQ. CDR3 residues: CASSLAGTSGTANTGELFF. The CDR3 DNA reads TGCGCCAGCAGCTTGGCCGGGACTAGCGGGACTGCGAACACCGGGGAGCTGTTTTTT.

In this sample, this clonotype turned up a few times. CDR3 bases: TGTGCCGTCAAGGCTAGCGGGAAGGGGGGCACAGATACGCAGTATTTT. Encoded protein: CAVKASGKGGTDTQYF. J is TRBJ2-3 and V is TRBV10-3; TRBD2 matches at 9 bases. CDR1 ENHRY and CDR2 SYGVKD come from the germline V gene. V dropped 11 bases and J dropped 1; count of bases not matched to a gene: 13. The CDR3 spans 16 residues.

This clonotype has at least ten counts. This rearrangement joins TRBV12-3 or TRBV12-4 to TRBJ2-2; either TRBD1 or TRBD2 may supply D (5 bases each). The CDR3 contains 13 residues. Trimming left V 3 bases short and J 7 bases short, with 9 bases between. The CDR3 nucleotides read TGTGCCAGCAGTTTGGGGGAGTTCGGGGAGCTGTTTTTT. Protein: CASSLGEFGELFF.

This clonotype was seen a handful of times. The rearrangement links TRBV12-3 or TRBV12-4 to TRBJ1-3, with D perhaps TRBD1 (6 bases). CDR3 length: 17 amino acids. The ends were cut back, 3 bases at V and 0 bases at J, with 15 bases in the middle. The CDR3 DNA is TGTGCCAGCAGTTTGGGGACAAGGGGCGACTCTGGAAACACCATATATTTT. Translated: CASSLGTRGDSGNTIYF.

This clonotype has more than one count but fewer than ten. This CDR3 reads CASSFVAGTDTQYF. The CDR3 nucleotides are TGTGCCAGCAGTTTCGTCGCGGGCACAGATACGCAGTATTTT. The chain combines TRBV28 with TRBJ2-3; D ambiguous. The ends were cut back, 3 bases at V and 1 base at J, with 8 bases in the middle. CDR3 length: 14 amino acids. The germline V gene encodes CDR1 MDHEN and CDR2 SYDVKM.

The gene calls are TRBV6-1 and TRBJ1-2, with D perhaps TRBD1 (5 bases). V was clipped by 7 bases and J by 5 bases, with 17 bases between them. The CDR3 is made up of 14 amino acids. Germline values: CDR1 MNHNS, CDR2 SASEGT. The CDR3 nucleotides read TGTGCCAGCATACCACCGGGGACGGCATATGGCTACACCTTC. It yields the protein CASIPPGTAYGYTF.

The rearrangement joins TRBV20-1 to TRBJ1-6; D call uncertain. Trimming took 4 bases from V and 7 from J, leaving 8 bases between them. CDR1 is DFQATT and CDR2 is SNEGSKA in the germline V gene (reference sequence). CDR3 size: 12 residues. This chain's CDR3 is CSAKIRNSPLHF. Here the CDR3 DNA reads TGCAGTGCTAAAATCAGGAATTCACCCCTCCACTTT.

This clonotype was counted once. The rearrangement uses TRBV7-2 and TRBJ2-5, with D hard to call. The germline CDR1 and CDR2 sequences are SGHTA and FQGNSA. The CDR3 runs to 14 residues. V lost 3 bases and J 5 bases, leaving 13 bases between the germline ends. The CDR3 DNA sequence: TGTGCCAGCAGCTTGGTGGCCCTCCGGGAGACCCAGTACTTC. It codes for CASSLVALRETQYF.

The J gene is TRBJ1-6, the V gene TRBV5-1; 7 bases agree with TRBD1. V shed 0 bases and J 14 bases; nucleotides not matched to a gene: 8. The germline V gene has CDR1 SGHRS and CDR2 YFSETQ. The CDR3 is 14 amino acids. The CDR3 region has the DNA TGCGCCAGCAGCTTGGGACAGGGAAACCCGGCCCTCCACTTT. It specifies CASSLGQGNPALHF.

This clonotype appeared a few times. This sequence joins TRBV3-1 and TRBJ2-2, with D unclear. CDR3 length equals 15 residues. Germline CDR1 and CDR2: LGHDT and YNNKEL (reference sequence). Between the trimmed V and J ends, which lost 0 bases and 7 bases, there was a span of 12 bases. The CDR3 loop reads CASSQDVRPLGELFF. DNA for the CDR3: TGTGCCAGCAGCCAAGATGTCCGGCCCCTCGGGGAGCTGTTTTTT.

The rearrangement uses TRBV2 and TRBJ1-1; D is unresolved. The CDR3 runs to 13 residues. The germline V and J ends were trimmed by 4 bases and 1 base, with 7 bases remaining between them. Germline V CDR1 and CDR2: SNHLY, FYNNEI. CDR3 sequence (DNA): TGTGCCAGCAGTGCCCGAGAGAACACTGAAGCTTTCTTT. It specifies CASSARENTEAFF.

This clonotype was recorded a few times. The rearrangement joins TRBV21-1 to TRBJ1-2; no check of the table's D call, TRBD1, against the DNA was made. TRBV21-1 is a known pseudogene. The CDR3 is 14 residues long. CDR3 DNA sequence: TGTGCCAGCAGCAAAGTTGAGGGGAACTATGGCTACACCTTC. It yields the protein CASSKVEGNYGYTF.

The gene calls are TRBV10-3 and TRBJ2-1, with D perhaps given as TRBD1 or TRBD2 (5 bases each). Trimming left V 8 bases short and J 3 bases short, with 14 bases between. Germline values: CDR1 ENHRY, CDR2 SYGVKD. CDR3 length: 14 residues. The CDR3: CAIEEGDGYNEQFF. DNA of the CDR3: TGTGCCATCGAGGAAGGGGACGGCTACAATGAGCAGTTCTTC.